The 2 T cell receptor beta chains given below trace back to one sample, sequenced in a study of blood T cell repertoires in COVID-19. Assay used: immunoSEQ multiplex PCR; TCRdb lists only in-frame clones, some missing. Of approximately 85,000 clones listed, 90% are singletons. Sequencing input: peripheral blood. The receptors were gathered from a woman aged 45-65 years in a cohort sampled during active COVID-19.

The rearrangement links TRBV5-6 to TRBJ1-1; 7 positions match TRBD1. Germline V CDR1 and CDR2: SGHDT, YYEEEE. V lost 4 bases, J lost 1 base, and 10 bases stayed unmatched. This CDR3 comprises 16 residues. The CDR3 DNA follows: TGTGCCAGCAGCCGCAGATCGACAGGGAAGAACACTGAAGCTTTCTTT. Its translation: CASSRRSTGKNTEAFF.

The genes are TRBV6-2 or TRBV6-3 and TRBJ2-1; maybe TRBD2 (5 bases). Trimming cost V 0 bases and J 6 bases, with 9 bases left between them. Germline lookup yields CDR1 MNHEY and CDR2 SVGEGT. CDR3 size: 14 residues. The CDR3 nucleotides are TGTGCCAGCAGTTACTCCCGACTAACCAATGAGCAGTTCTTC. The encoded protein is CASSYSRLTNEQFF.